The 18 T cell receptor beta chains below were found in one sample sequenced in a study of T cells expressing NK-cell markers. Each CDR3 protein gets one entry in TCRdb, which reprocessed the 5' RACE reads and gives no DNA. This listing includes more than 250,000 distinct CDR3 sequences. Material for sequencing was blood T cells: a sorted CD56 or NKG2C T cell subset, CD4+ or CD8+ T cells, or bulk PBMC T cells (not recorded which). The receptors come from a man between 18 and 29 years old in good health.

The chain is built from TRBV29-1 and TRBJ1-1. Germline V lookup: CDR1 SQVTM, CDR2 ANQGSEA. CDR3 size: 13 residues. CDR3 sequence reads: CSVAGVMNTEAFF.

The chain is built from TRBV15 and TRBJ1-4; with no DNA, the TCRdb D assignment of TRBD1 cannot be verified. Germline assignment: CDR1 LNHNV and CDR2 YYDKDF (reference sequence). The CDR3 has 15 amino acids. CDR3 loop: CATSSGGGTWEKLFF.

The V gene is TRBV20-1, the J gene TRBJ2-3; the D call from TCRdb, TRBD1, cannot be confirmed without DNA. The CDR3 extends over 15 amino acids. In germline, CDR1 is DFQATT, CDR2 SNEGSKA (reference sequence). The CDR3 loop reads CSALGPGRGTDTQYF.

The gene calls are TRBV7-2 and TRBJ2-7; absent DNA, TCRdb's TRBD1 call cannot be checked. The CDR3 has 14 amino acids. CDR1 is SGHTA and CDR2 is FQGNSA in the germline V gene. CDR3 sequence: CASSRDRGRDEQYF.

The chain employs TRBV5-1 and TRBJ2-3; TCRdb's D call, TRBD1, is unchecked because there is no DNA. The germline gives CDR1 SGHRS, CDR2 YFSETQ. The CDR3 is 16 residues long. CDR3 region: CASSFRGQVHTDTQYF.

V gene TRBV27 combines with J gene TRBJ2-4. In germline, CDR1 is MNHEY, CDR2 SMNVEV (reference sequence). This CDR3 contains 14 residues. The CDR3 loop reads CASSLGRRQNIQYF.

The gene calls are TRBV20-1 and TRBJ2-7; without DNA, the TCRdb call of TRBD1 cannot be checked. The CDR3 loop spans 12 amino acids. The germline gives CDR1 DFQATT, CDR2 SNEGSKA (reference sequence). CDR3 sequence: CSASSREYEQYF.

The chain has TRBV10-3 and TRBJ1-3; absent DNA, TCRdb's TRBD1 call cannot be checked. The CDR3 consists of 15 residues. Germline CDR1 is ENHRY and CDR2 is SYGVKD. The CDR3 spells CAISDSGGTGNTIYF.

The V call is TRBV12-3 or TRBV12-4, the J call TRBJ2-2. The CDR3 contains 13 residues. The CDR3 protein is CASSLAGAGELFF.

V and J are TRBV7-3 and TRBJ2-7; the D call from TCRdb, TRBD1, cannot be confirmed without DNA. Looked up from germline, CDR1 is SGHTA and CDR2 is FQGTGA. CDR3 length equals 13 residues. This chain's CDR3 is CASSLVAGSEQYF.

The rearrangement links TRBV29-1 to TRBJ2-1; TCRdb names TRBD2, which stays unverified in the absence of DNA. CDR1 and CDR2 (germline): SQVTM, ANQGSEA. CDR3 size: 14 residues. The CDR3 loop reads CSAFREGRDNEQFF.

The gene calls are TRBV4-1 and TRBJ2-1; the D call from TCRdb, TRBD2, cannot be confirmed without DNA. This CDR3 is 17 amino acids long. Germline CDR1 and CDR2: MGHRA and YSYEKL. This chain's CDR3 is CASSPLVTSGSGNEQFF.

This chain links TRBV15 with TRBJ2-2; the TRBD2 assignment by TCRdb is unverifiable without DNA. This CDR3 comprises 14 residues. The germline V gene has CDR1 LNHNV and CDR2 YYDKDF (reference sequence). CDR3 in amino acids: CATSRDQGPGELFF. Complete variable domain (other parts from reference TRBV15 and TRBJ2-2): DAMVIQNPRYQVTQFGKPVTLSCSQTLNHNVMYWYQQKSSQAPKLLFHYYDKDFNNEADTPDNFQSRRPNTSFCFLDIRSPGLGDTAMYLCATSRDQGPGELFFGEGSRLTVL.

The chain uses TRBV18 and TRBJ2-7; TCRdb designates TRBD1, a call that cannot be tested without DNA. This CDR3 comprises 14 residues. The germline V gene encodes CDR1 KGHSH and CDR2 LQKENI. The CDR3 sequence is CASSPPPGHYEQYF.

The chain combines TRBV20-1 with TRBJ2-7; TCRdb's D gene call, TRBD2, goes unchecked for lack of DNA. The CDR3 covers 14 residues. The germline V gene has CDR1 DFQATT and CDR2 SNEGSKA (reference sequence). CDR3 residues: CSASKTSGPNEQYF.

The V gene is TRBV6-1, the J gene TRBJ2-1; the D call of TRBD1 rests on TCRdb alone, since no DNA is present to check it. CDR3 length: 15 residues. Germline V gene lookup returns CDR1 MNHNS and CDR2 SASEGT. The CDR3: CASSQEVQGAVEQFF.

The chain couples TRBV7-9 to TRBJ2-3; TCRdb names TRBD2, which stays unverified in the absence of DNA. CDR3 length: 16 amino acids. Germline CDR1 reads SEHNR; CDR2 reads FQNEAQ (reference sequence). The CDR3 sequence is CASSHRLAGPWGTQYF.

The chain joins TRBV5-1 to TRBJ1-6. The length of the CDR3 is 14 residues. The germline V gene encodes CDR1 SGHRS and CDR2 YFSETQ. The CDR3 loop is CASSSGQNNSPLHF.